Following are 19 T cell receptor beta chains from one sample sequenced in a study of T cells in Graves' hyperthyroidism and ophthalmopathy. Amplified TCR beta CDR3 regions derived from RNA transcripts. The HTBI primer set served for first-round RT-PCR of the TCR CDR3. In TCRdb, the multiplex PCR reads were re-called with MiXCR into one record per CDR3 protein. The table records about 420,000 distinct CDR3 sequences, more than 15% of them present only once. Sequencing was done on a sample of blood. The receptors shown here come from a woman younger than 30 with Graves' hyperthyroidism.

This clonotype was observed at least ten times. The rearrangement uses TRBV6-2 or TRBV6-3 and TRBJ2-1; 7 nucleotides line up with TRBD2. V was clipped by 10 bases and J by 1 base; unmatched bases: 7. Germline CDR1 MNHEY, CDR2 SVGEGT. This CDR3 region has 14 residues. The CDR3 DNA reads TGTGCCACCACTGGGGGGGGGTCCTACAATGAGCAGTTCTTC. As protein: CATTGGGSYNEQFF.

This clonotype has a handful of counts. The chain couples TRBV5-8 to TRBJ2-5; 9 bases fit TRBD1. The V gene end was trimmed by 2 bases and the J gene end by 4 bases; junction bases not matched to a gene: 9. The CDR3 consists of 16 residues. Germline assignment: CDR1 SGHTS and CDR2 YDEGEE. The CDR3 region is CASSFQGQGGGETQYF. The CDR3 DNA is TGTGCCAGCAGCTTCCAGGGACAGGGAGGAGGAGAGACCCAGTACTTC.

This clonotype appeared many times. The genes are TRBV5-4 and TRBJ2-1, with 10 positions matching TRBD2. Germline CDR1 SGHNT, CDR2 YYREEE (reference sequence). V dropped 4 bases and J dropped 5; count of bases not matched to a gene: 12. This CDR3 is 17 amino acids long. In DNA, the CDR3 is TGTGCCAGCAGCCAGGGACTTCTAGCGGGGGCACACAATGAGCAGTTCTTC. It yields the protein CASSQGLLAGAHNEQFF.

The chain links TRBV3-1 to TRBJ2-7; 11 nucleotides match TRBD2. V lost 0 bases, J lost 9 bases, and 7 bases stayed unmatched. The V gene's germline CDR1 is LGHDT and CDR2 YNNKEL (reference sequence). CDR3 length: 15 amino acids. The CDR3 sequence: CASSQDVTSGSAQYF. The DNA for the CDR3 is TGTGCCAGCAGCCAAGACGTAACTAGCGGGAGTGCGCAGTACTTC.

This clonotype was recorded at least ten times. The gene calls are TRBV11-2 and TRBJ1-3; D unclear. Germline loops: CDR1 SGHAT, CDR2 FQNNGV. Trimming shortened V by 3 bases and J by 0 bases, and 6 bases separated the two germline ends. This CDR3 comprises 14 residues. CDR3 loop: CASSFGTSGNTIYF. CDR3 nucleotide sequence: TGTGCCAGCAGCTTTGGCACCTCTGGAAACACCATATATTTT.

This clonotype was seen ten or more times. V usage is TRBV6-1 and J usage is TRBJ2-5; perhaps D is TRBD1 or TRBD2 (6 bases each). CDR1 is MNHNS, CDR2 SASEGT, per germline. The length of the CDR3 is 14 residues. Trimming cost V 1 base and J 5 bases, with 11 bases left between them. The CDR3 DNA sequence: TGTGCCAGCAGTGAAGTCGGGGGCCGGGAGACCCAGTACTTC. Its protein product is CASSEVGGRETQYF.

This clonotype has at least ten counts. The chain recombines TRBV11-2 with TRBJ2-7, with 11 bases aligning to TRBD1. The CDR3 runs to 16 residues. J gave up 5 bases and V 5 bases, and 11 bases lay outside the gene matches. Germline assignment: CDR1 SGHAT and CDR2 FQNNGV. The CDR3 spells CASSPFLGQGVHEQYF. The CDR3 coding sequence is TGTGCCAGCAGCCCGTTCCTGGGACAGGGGGTACACGAGCAGTACTTC.

This clonotype was detected many times. DNA for the CDR3: TGTGCCAGCAGCCAAGAGAGGGGGCGCCCCTACGAGCAGTACTTC. Translation gives CASSQERGRPYEQYF. This chain connects TRBV7-8 to TRBJ2-7; 7 positions agree with TRBD1. The J segment lost 2 bases and the V segment lost 5 bases, leaving 9 bases of the junction unmatched. CDR1 is SGHVS and CDR2 is FQNEAQ in the germline V gene. The CDR3 length is 15 residues.

The gene calls are TRBV4-2 and TRBJ2-7; D is perhaps TRBD1 (5 bases). The V end lost 0 bases, the J end lost 3 bases, and 18 bases lay between the germline ends. Looked up from germline, CDR1 is LGHNA and CDR2 is YNFKEQ. The CDR3 runs 17 residues. The CDR3 nucleotides are TGTGCCAGCAGCCAAGATCGGTGGGCAGGGCTAGACTACGAGCAGTACTTC. Protein product: CASSQDRWAGLDYEQYF.

There are many counts of this clonotype. The chain carries TRBV10-2 and TRBJ2-5, with 9 bases aligning to TRBD2. This CDR3 spans 14 amino acids. From germline, CDR1 is WSHSY and CDR2 SAAADI. Trimming cost V 6 bases and J 4 bases; bases outside gene matches: 6. CDR3 region: CASRRGGRGETQYF. The CDR3 DNA follows: TGCGCCAGCAGGAGAGGCGGGAGGGGAGAGACCCAGTACTTC.

This clonotype was recorded a few times. The CDR3: CASSVVGVASYNEQFF. In DNA form, the CDR3 reads TGTGCCAGCAGCGTAGTTGGGGTAGCTTCCTACAATGAGCAGTTCTTC. This sequence joins TRBV9 and TRBJ2-1; D remains ambiguous. The V gene lost 0 bases and the J gene lost 1 base, with 11 bases spanning the gap. The CDR3 spans 16 residues. Per germline, CDR1 SGDLS and CDR2 YYNGEE.

This clonotype was counted a few times. The V and J genes are TRBV2 and TRBJ2-5, with D possibly being TRBD2 (6 bases). Trimming removed 3 bases at V and 7 bases at J, with 21 bases between. CDR3 length equals 16 residues. Germline loops: CDR1 SNHLY, CDR2 FYNNEI. Here the CDR3 reads CASSDARTGTLGTQYF. The CDR3 DNA sequence: TGTGCCAGCAGTGATGCGCGGACTGGGACTCTAGGGACCCAGTACTTC. The full variable domain, its missing parts supplied by reference TRBV2 and TRBJ2-5, is EPEVTQTPSHQVTQMGQEVILRCVPISNHLYFYWYRQILGQKVEFLVSFYNNEISEKSEIFDDQFSVERPDGSNFTLKIRSTKLEDSAMYFCASSDARTGTLGTQYFGPGTRLLVL.

CDR3: CASSGWTGPSYEQYF. The CDR3 DNA follows: TGCGCCAGCAGCGGATGGACAGGGCCCTCCTACGAGCAGTACTTC. The chain has TRBV5-1 and TRBJ2-7; 8 positions agree with TRBD1. In germline, CDR1 is SGHRS, CDR2 YFSETQ. V lost 4 bases to trimming and J lost 0 bases; unmatched junction nucleotides: 6. The CDR3 is 15 amino acids.

This clonotype appeared many times. The J gene is TRBJ1-2, the V gene TRBV27, with a possible D match to TRBD1 (6 bases). Trimming removed 2 bases from V and 10 bases from J, with 11 bases in between. The CDR3 is made up of 12 amino acids. Germline values: CDR1 MNHEY, CDR2 SMNVEV (reference sequence). The CDR3 nucleotides read TGTGCCAGCAGTTTAAACAGGGTGAACTACACCTTC. Translating gives CASSLNRVNYTF.

This clonotype was seen ten or more times. The chain combines TRBV6-1 with TRBJ1-3; D remains ambiguous. V gave up 2 bases and J gave up 2 bases, with 7 bases separating them. Germline V gives CDR1 MNHNS, CDR2 SASEGT. The CDR3 is made up of 14 amino acids. As DNA, the CDR3 is TGTGCCAGCAGTGAACGCGCGACTGGAAACACCATATATTTT. Translating it yields CASSERATGNTIYF.

This clonotype was seen repeatedly, ten times or more. This chain joins TRBV30 and TRBJ1-2, with TRBD1 matching over 8 bases. The CDR3 consists of 13 residues. V was clipped by 3 bases and J by 4 bases; unmatched bases: 4. Germline CDR1 and CDR2: GTSNPN and SVGIG (reference sequence). The DNA for the CDR3 is TGTGCCTGGAGGGGGGACAGGAGCTATGGCTACACCTTC. It translates to CAWRGDRSYGYTF.

This clonotype has at least ten counts. The chain uses TRBV12-3 or TRBV12-4 and TRBJ2-3, with unresolved D. The V end lost 0 bases, the J end lost 3 bases, and 19 bases lay between the germline ends. The CDR3 has 18 residues. CDR3 in amino acids: CASSLALVGEDSTDTQYF. CDR3 sequence (DNA): TGTGCCAGCAGTTTAGCGCTGGTGGGTGAGGATTCGACAGATACGCAGTATTTT.

J is TRBJ2-1 and V is TRBV6-2 or TRBV6-3, with no clear D. V dropped 2 bases and J dropped 7 bases, with 6 bases sitting between them. This CDR3 contains 12 residues. Germline CDR1 MNHEY, CDR2 SVGEGT. DNA of the CDR3: TGTGCCAGCAGTTACAGTCTTAATGAGCAGTTCTTC. It specifies CASSYSLNEQFF.

This clonotype was found many times. The chain employs TRBV9 and TRBJ1-2; a possible D gene is TRBD1 (5 bases). Trimming removed 2 bases at V and 3 bases at J, with 14 bases between. This CDR3 is built from 15 residues. Germline CDR1 reads SGDLS; CDR2 reads YYNGEE. CDR3 residues: CASSVTGLPDYGYTF. The CDR3 DNA sequence: TGTGCCAGCAGCGTTACAGGACTGCCCGACTATGGCTACACCTTC. Drawing the rest from reference TRBV9 and TRBJ1-2, the complete variable domain is DSGVTQTPKHLITATGQRVTLRCSPRSGDLSVYWYQQSLDQGLQFLIQYYNGEERAKGNILERFSAQQFPDLHSELNLSSLELGDSALYFCASSVTGLPDYGYTFGSGTRLTVV.